This passage covers 24 T cell receptor beta chains from one sample sequenced in a study of shared clonotypes between healthy human individuals. Clones were sequenced by immunoSEQ multiplex PCR, and TCRdb holds only the in-frame ones, with some missing. The repertoire holds 2 million to 2.5 million clones, with 95% as singletons. Material: naive CD4+ T cells sorted from blood. Documented subset: CD45RA+ positively selected. The receptors derive from a man between 18 and 29 years old in good health.

The V call is TRBV15, the J call TRBJ2-5; 9 bases agree with TRBD1. CDR3 length: 12 residues. The germline CDR1 and CDR2 sequences are LNHNV and YYDKDF (reference sequence). V was clipped by 8 bases and J by 4 bases; unmatched bases: 2. The CDR3 region is CATGTGRETQYF. In DNA form, the CDR3 reads TGTGCCACCGGGACAGGGAGAGAGACCCAGTACTTC.

This sequence joins TRBV6-5 and TRBJ2-2, with D possibly being TRBD1 (6 bases). V shed 2 bases and J shed 7 bases, with 8 bases lying between them. The CDR3 extends over 13 amino acids. Germline CDR1 and CDR2: MNHEY and SVGAGI. CDR3 region: CASSYRGIGELFF. The CDR3 DNA reads TGTGCCAGCAGTTACAGGGGGATCGGGGAGCTGTTTTTT.

The genes are TRBV6-5 and TRBJ2-7; tentatively, D is TRBD1 or TRBD2 (5 bases each). CDR1 and CDR2 from the germline V gene are MNHEY and SVGAGI. V was cut by 2 bases and J by 12 bases, with 17 bases left in between. The CDR3 extends over 13 amino acids. The CDR3 bases are TGTGCCAGCAGTTACCCCGGGACGGAGGTTTGGTACTTC. Protein: CASSYPGTEVWYF.

The chain uses TRBV4-3 and TRBJ1-5; D is possibly TRBD1 (5 bases). This CDR3 spans 15 amino acids. The germline V gene encodes CDR1 LGHNA and CDR2 YSLEER. The germline V and J ends were trimmed by 0 bases and 7 bases, with 13 bases remaining between them. This CDR3 reads CASSQEAGLEQPQHF. As DNA, the CDR3 is TGCGCCAGCAGCCAAGAGGCAGGGTTAGAGCAGCCCCAGCATTTT.

The rearrangement uses TRBV6-1 and TRBJ2-5; D remains unclear. Between the trimmed V and J ends, which lost 8 bases and 5 bases, there was a span of 12 bases. Germline CDR1 and CDR2: MNHNS and SASEGT. CDR3 length equals 12 residues. CDR3 amino acids: CASALEDETQYF. CDR3 sequence (DNA): TGTGCCAGCGCCCTTGAGGACGAGACCCAGTACTTC.

In nucleotides, the CDR3 is TGTGCCAGCAGTTTATCTTTAGCGGGAGGTTCAGATACGCAGTATTTT. Translating gives CASSLSLAGGSDTQYF. The chain uses TRBV27 and TRBJ2-3; TRBD2 aligns across 10 bases. V was pared by 0 bases and J by 4 bases, with 4 bases of the junction left unmatched. The CDR3 totals 16 residues. The V gene's germline CDR1 is MNHEY and CDR2 SMNVEV (reference sequence).

The rearrangement joins TRBV6-1 to TRBJ1-5, with D perhaps matching TRBD1 (6 bases). V shed 4 bases and J shed 4 bases, with 14 bases lying between them. Germline loops: CDR1 MNHNS, CDR2 SASEGT. CDR3 length: 15 amino acids. This chain's CDR3 is CASSVGGQPNQPQHF. CDR3 nucleotide sequence: TGTGCCAGCAGTGTTGGGGGGCAGCCAAATCAGCCCCAGCATTTT.

Details on this clone: The same CDR3 is also encoded by other DNA sequences in this sample. As DNA, the CDR3 is TGCGCCAGCAGTGGCGACTACAATGAGCAGTTCTTC. Protein sequence: CASSGDYNEQFF. This chain connects TRBV10-1 to TRBJ2-1, with D uncertain. The germline gives CDR1 WNHNN, CDR2 SYGVQD (reference sequence). Trimming shortened V by 4 bases and J by 3 bases, and 4 bases separated the two germline ends. This CDR3 contains 12 residues.

This chain links TRBV7-2 with TRBJ1-5; D gene unclear. V lost 5 bases, J lost 1 base, and 6 bases lay in between. This CDR3 spans 13 amino acids. Germline V gene data show CDR1 as SGHTA and CDR2 as FQGNSA. CDR3 in DNA: TGTGCCAGCAGCCCCGTAAGCAATCAGCCCCAGCATTTT. Its translation is CASSPVSNQPQHF.

V and J are TRBV5-1 and TRBJ2-1, with TRBD2 matching over 9 bases. Germline V gene data show CDR1 as SGHRS and CDR2 as YFSETQ. With V trimmed by 6 bases and J by 8 bases, 9 bases remained unmatched. The CDR3 is 14 amino acids. CDR3: CASTRGLAADEQFF. For the CDR3, the DNA is TGCGCCAGCACCCGGGGACTAGCTGCCGATGAGCAGTTCTTC.

The chain links TRBV7-2 to TRBJ2-5; 12 positions agree with TRBD2. The germline V gene encodes CDR1 SGHTA and CDR2 FQGNSA. V lost 0 bases, J lost 4 bases, and 6 bases stayed unmatched. The CDR3 loop spans 17 amino acids. This CDR3 is CASSLALLAGGGETQYF. The CDR3, as DNA: TGTGCCAGCAGCTTAGCCCTACTAGCGGGGGGTGGAGAGACCCAGTACTTC. Together with reference TRBV7-2 and TRBJ2-5, the CDR3 gives the full variable domain: GAGVSQSPSNKVTEKGKDVELRCDPISGHTALYWYRQSLGQGLEFLIYFQGNSAPDKSGLPSDRFSAERTGGSVSTLTIQRTQQEDSAVYLCASSLALLAGGGETQYFGPGTRLLVL.

The V call is TRBV18, the J call TRBJ2-7; D might be TRBD1 or TRBD2, each matching 5 bases. Trimming removed 3 bases from V and 3 bases from J, with 18 bases in between. The length of the CDR3 is 16 residues. The V gene's germline CDR1 is KGHSH and CDR2 LQKENI. In DNA, the CDR3 is TGTGCCAGCTCACCCCTGGGGGATTCCCTTGTCTACGAGCAGTACTTC. This sequence encodes CASSPLGDSLVYEQYF.

The gene calls are TRBV11-3 and TRBJ2-5, with 9 bases matching TRBD2. The CDR3 is 17 residues long. The germline V gene has CDR1 SGHNT and CDR2 YENEEA. The junction had 14 bases not matched to a gene; V was cut back by 0 bases and J by 9 bases. CDR3 sequence reads: CASSLEASGVPGVPQYF. CDR3 nucleotides: TGTGCCAGCAGCTTAGAGGCTAGCGGGGTCCCAGGGGTTCCCCAGTACTTC.

Here the CDR3 reads CASSSTVGPVSLGEKLFF. In nucleotides, the CDR3 is TGTGCCAGCAGTTCTACCGTGGGACCTGTAAGTCTTGGAGAAAAACTGTTTTTT. The J gene is TRBJ1-4, the V gene TRBV11-2; the D gene is possibly TRBD1 (5 bases). CDR1 is SGHAT and CDR2 is FQNNGV in the germline V gene. This CDR3 has 18 residues. The V end lost 6 bases, the J end lost 8 bases, and 28 bases lay between the germline ends. Full variable domain (rest looked up from reference TRBV11-2 and TRBJ1-4): EAGVAQSPRYKIIEKRQSVAFWCNPISGHATLYWYQQILGQGPKLLIQFQNNGVVDDSQLPKDRFSAERLKGVDSTLKIQPAKLEDSAVYLCASSSTVGPVSLGEKLFFGSGTQLSVL.

V is TRBV30 and J is TRBJ1-3, with D maybe TRBD1 (5 bases). V was trimmed by 4 bases and J by 0 bases, leaving 16 bases between them. The CDR3 runs to 16 residues. From germline, CDR1 is GTSNPN and CDR2 SVGIG (reference sequence). This chain's CDR3 is CAWTPGQLSSGNTIYF. CDR3 nucleotide sequence: TGTGCCTGGACACCGGGGCAGCTTAGCTCTGGAAACACCATATATTTT.

The V gene is TRBV28, the J gene TRBJ2-7, with a weak D call TRBD1 (5 bases). Germline-derived CDR1 and CDR2 are MDHEN and SYDVKM. V was trimmed by 3 bases and J by 6 bases, leaving 12 bases between them. CDR3 length equals 13 residues. The DNA of the CDR3 is TGTGCCAGCAGTTTTCAGGGTGGGGCCGAGCAGTACTTC. This sequence encodes CASSFQGGAEQYF.

This clone occurred once. The chain has TRBV30 and TRBJ1-2, with D perhaps matching TRBD1 (6 bases). Trimming shortened V by 2 bases and J by 4 bases, and 14 bases separated the two germline ends. Germline CDR1 reads GTSNPN; CDR2 reads SVGIG (reference sequence). CDR3 size: 14 residues. The CDR3 nucleotides read TGTGCCTGGAGTCCTCAGGGGTTTACCTATGGCTACACCTTC. Translation gives CAWSPQGFTYGYTF.

V is TRBV25-1 and J is TRBJ1-4; no firm D call. This CDR3 spans 12 amino acids. Germline-derived CDR1 and CDR2 are MGHDK and SYGVNS. The V end was cut by 6 bases, the J end by 8 bases, with 10 bases between. The CDR3 DNA is TGTGCCAGCAGGTTAGGGAAGGAAAAACTGTTTTTT. Protein product: CASRLGKEKLFF.

This chain links TRBV5-1 with TRBJ2-2, with 8 bases that match TRBD1. J gave up 6 bases and V 7 bases, and 11 bases lay outside the gene matches. The germline V gene encodes CDR1 SGHRS and CDR2 YFSETQ. CDR3 length: 15 residues. CDR3 bases: TGCGCCAGCTCGGGGACAGGACGAGCCCCCGGGGAGCTGTTTTTT. Amino acids: CASSGTGRAPGELFF.

The chain couples TRBV19 to TRBJ2-7; 8 positions match TRBD1. J lost 1 base, V lost 4 bases, and 9 bases had no gene match. Germline V gene lookup returns CDR1 LNHDA and CDR2 SQIVND (reference sequence). The CDR3 spans 16 residues. The CDR3 is CASSTRPGQESYEQYF. CDR3 nucleotides: TGTGCCAGTAGTACACGTCCGGGACAGGAATCCTACGAGCAGTACTTC.

The chain carries TRBV30 and TRBJ2-1; 7 bases align to TRBD2. Germline-derived CDR1 and CDR2 are GTSNPN and SVGIG (reference sequence). CDR3 length equals 11 residues. V lost 0 bases, J lost 10 bases, and 0 bases stayed unmatched. The CDR3 coding sequence is TGTGCCTGGAGTGTAGCGGGAGAGCAGTTCTTC. Encoded protein: CAWSVAGEQFF.

The chain links TRBV5-6 to TRBJ2-7; possibly TRBD2 for D (6 bases). This CDR3 has 16 amino acids. Trimming took 4 bases from V and 4 from J, leaving 21 bases between them. The germline gives CDR1 SGHDT, CDR2 YYEEEE. CDR3: CASSPIFAGTGYEQYF. In DNA form, the CDR3 reads TGTGCCAGCAGCCCCATTTTTGCCGGGACTGGATACGAGCAGTACTTC.

The gene calls are TRBV14 and TRBJ2-1; TRBD2 agrees at 7 bases. V was clipped by 0 bases and J by 0 bases; unmatched bases: 2. CDR3 length equals 16 residues. Germline V CDR1 and CDR2: SGHDN, FVKESK. The chain's CDR3 is CASSQERGNSYNEQFF. CDR3 in DNA: TGTGCCAGCAGCCAAGAGCGGGGGAACTCCTACAATGAGCAGTTCTTC.

This clone has only one observation. V and J are TRBV27 and TRBJ2-1; no reliable D call. This CDR3 comprises 15 residues. The germline CDR1 and CDR2 sequences are MNHEY and SMNVEV (reference sequence). The ends were cut back, 8 bases at V and 8 bases at J, with 22 bases in the middle. CDR3 region: CASADGLWSRDEQFF. DNA of the CDR3: TGTGCCAGCGCCGATGGGCTTTGGTCTAGGGATGAGCAGTTCTTC.